The 18 T cell receptor beta chains given below trace back to one sample, sequenced in a study of cytomegalovirus exposure and HLA in healthy donors. Primers included in the PCR were 60 Vbeta and 13 Jbeta primers. The method was immunoSEQ multiplex PCR; TCRdb's version includes in-frame clones alone and lacks a portion of them. Here the sample spans 250,000 to 350,000 clones, roughly 80% being singletons. Material: PBMCs. The receptors originated from a girl aged 2-10 years in good health and CMV-seronegative.

The chain links TRBV25-1 to TRBJ2-7; tentative D call: TRBD1 (5 bases). V gave up 6 bases and J gave up 4 bases, with 7 bases separating them. The CDR3 is made up of 11 amino acids. The germline gives CDR1 MGHDK, CDR2 SYGVNS. The CDR3 DNA sequence: TGTGCCAGCAGCACAGGTTACGAGCAGTACTTC. It is translated as CASSTGYEQYF.

The chain employs TRBV6-6 and TRBJ2-7; 9 bases map to TRBD1. J gave up 3 bases and V 5 bases, and 5 bases lay outside the gene matches. CDR1 and CDR2 (germline): MNHNY, SVGAGI (reference sequence). The CDR3 has 14 amino acids. CDR3 sequence (DNA): TGTGCCAGCAGTGGGAGGGGACAGGGCTACGAGCAGTACTTC. Residues: CASSGRGQGYEQYF.

The chain uses TRBV10-3 and TRBJ2-5; TRBD2 is a possible D gene (6 bases). CDR3 length: 15 residues. The germline CDR1 and CDR2 sequences are ENHRY and SYGVKD. V was cut by 0 bases and J by 6 bases, with 14 bases left in between. CDR3 residues: CAISESAGIGQTQYF. DNA of the CDR3: TGTGCCATCAGTGAGTCGGCGGGAATCGGCCAGACCCAGTACTTC.

About this clone: Germline is not matched at one junction end, which may reflect a read error. In DNA, the CDR3 is TGCAGCGTTCTTTTGGCCGGGAGGGCCTACTATGAGCAGTTCTTC. This codes for CSVLLAGRAYYEQFF. The chain joins TRBV29-1 to TRBJ2-1, with TRBD2 matching 8 bases. The CDR3 covers 15 residues. Germline V CDR1 and CDR2: SQVTM, ANQGSEA.

The V call is TRBV29-1, the J call TRBJ1-2, with TRBD1 matching 9 bases. Germline loops: CDR1 SQVTM, CDR2 ANQGSEA. This CDR3 region has 14 residues. V lost 7 bases to trimming and J lost 2 bases; unmatched junction nucleotides: 8. CDR3 amino acids: CSAVTGGRNYGYTF. CDR3 DNA sequence: TGCAGCGCCGTAACAGGGGGCAGGAACTATGGCTACACCTTC.

This rearrangement joins TRBV5-1 to TRBJ1-5; TRBD1 is a possible D gene (5 bases). Germline V gene sequence: CDR1 SGHRS, CDR2 YFSETQ. V lost 1 base, J lost 3 bases, and 8 bases lay in between. The CDR3 sequence is 14 residues long. The CDR3 loop reads CASSLTGYNQPQHF. The DNA of the CDR3 is TGCGCCAGCAGCTTGACAGGCTACAATCAGCCCCAGCATTTT.

The chain combines TRBV7-9 with TRBJ1-1; 8 nucleotides agree with TRBD1. This CDR3 region has 14 residues. The junction had 4 bases not matched to a gene; V was cut back by 3 bases and J by 4 bases. Germline V CDR1 and CDR2: SEHNR, FQNEAQ (reference sequence). The CDR3 is CASSFPGGRTEAFF. Here the CDR3 DNA reads TGTGCCAGCAGCTTCCCAGGGGGCCGCACTGAAGCTTTCTTT.

The chain links TRBV27 to TRBJ2-2, with 9 bases lining up with TRBD1. V gave up 4 bases and J gave up 7 bases; unmatched junction bases: 10. In germline, CDR1 is MNHEY, CDR2 SMNVEV (reference sequence). This CDR3 spans 16 amino acids. Written as DNA, the CDR3 is TGTGCCAGCAGTTCCCCAATGCGGGACAGGGACGGGGAGCTGTTTTTT. Residues: CASSSPMRDRDGELFF.

Only a few counts were recorded for this clone. This chain joins TRBV23-1 and TRBJ1-2; no clear D. TRBV23-1 is classed as an ORF, of uncertain function. The V end lost 6 bases, the J end lost 7 bases, and 12 bases lay between the germline ends. This CDR3 spans 12 amino acids. In nucleotides, the CDR3 is TGCGCCAGCAGCCTACGGGGATGTGGCTACACCTTC. It is translated as CASSLRGCGYTF.

The chain has TRBV29-1 and TRBJ2-5; 9 nucleotides agree with TRBD2. With the DNA end fitting TRBJ2-7 better, the J assignment may be wrong. The germline V gene encodes CDR1 SQVTM and CDR2 ANQGSEA. The CDR3 sequence is 16 residues long. The CDR3 loop is CSVEDRLAGSSYEQYF. In DNA form, the CDR3 reads TGCAGCGTTGAAGATCGCCTAGCGGGGAGCTCCTACGAGCAGTACTTC.

The chain combines TRBV5-5 with TRBJ2-3, with 10 positions matching TRBD2. V was clipped by 4 bases and J by 3 bases; unmatched bases: 14. The CDR3 has 18 residues. The germline V gene encodes CDR1 SGHKS and CDR2 YYEKEE (reference sequence). The CDR3 sequence: CASSPTFSGGVRTDTQYF. In DNA, the CDR3 is TGTGCCAGCAGCCCTACCTTCAGCGGGGGGGTGAGGACAGATACGCAGTATTTT.

The V and J genes are TRBV6-4 and TRBJ1-5; the D is unclear. V lost 3 bases, J lost 2 bases, and 8 bases lay in between. The CDR3 has 14 amino acids. CDR1 and CDR2 from the germline V gene are MRHNA and SNTAGT. In DNA, the CDR3 is TGTGCCAGCAGTGAGGCTTTTGGCAATCAGCCCCAGCATTTT. Protein sequence: CASSEAFGNQPQHF.

This chain connects TRBV7-6 to TRBJ2-7; 11 nucleotides line up with TRBD2. The trim removed 4 bases at V and 6 bases at J, leaving 8 bases unmatched. The CDR3 contains 15 residues. Germline loops: CDR1 SGHVS, CDR2 FNYEAQ. The CDR3 sequence: CASSSLAGGPGEQYF. CDR3 sequence (DNA): TGTGCCAGCAGCTCATTAGCGGGAGGGCCTGGCGAGCAGTACTTC.

V is TRBV5-6 and J is TRBJ2-7; 8 nucleotides line up with TRBD2. There are 14 residues in the CDR3. Germline trimming cut 6 bases from V and 3 bases from J; bases unmatched to any gene: 8. Per germline, CDR1 SGHDT and CDR2 YYEEEE. The CDR3 DNA is TGTGCCAGCAAGGCGGGGGGCGCGGACTACGAGCAGTACTTC. As protein: CASKAGGADYEQYF.

The CDR3 spells CASSLRDYSNQPQHF. CDR3 coding DNA: TGTGCCAGCAGCTTGCGGGACTATAGCAATCAGCCCCAGCATTTT. The chain combines TRBV5-6 with TRBJ1-5; D is perhaps TRBD1 (5 bases). Trimming cost V 1 base and J 0 bases, with 8 bases left between them. Germline V gene data show CDR1 as SGHDT and CDR2 as YYEEEE. The CDR3 length is 15 residues.

The chain links TRBV7-3 to TRBJ1-6; D not certain. The CDR3 length is 13 residues. Germline CDR1 SGHTA, CDR2 FQGTGA. Trimming shortened V by 3 bases and J by 10 bases, and 10 bases separated the two germline ends. CDR3 in DNA: TGTGCCAGCAGCTTCGATGGCCAATCACCCCTCCACTTT. The encoded protein is CASSFDGQSPLHF. Together with reference TRBV7-3 and TRBJ1-6, the CDR3 gives the full variable domain: GAGVSQTPSNKVTEKGKYVELRCDPISGHTALYWYRQSLGQGPEFLIYFQGTGAADDSGLPNDRFFAVRPEGSVSTLKIQRTERGDSAVYLCASSFDGQSPLHFGNGTRLTVT.

J is TRBJ1-6 and V is TRBV13, with 9 bases aligning to TRBD1. CDR1 PRHDT and CDR2 FYEKMQ come from the germline V gene (reference sequence). With 0 bases clipped from V and 8 bases from J, the junction kept 8 bases outside the gene matches. The CDR3 runs to 17 residues. CDR3: CASSLGPGQGSDSPLHF. CDR3 coding DNA: TGTGCCAGCAGCTTAGGACCAGGACAGGGGAGTGATTCACCCCTCCACTTT.

Written as DNA, the CDR3 is TGTGCCACCCACAAGCAGGACAGGGGCCATGGCTACACCTTC. Translation: CATHKQDRGHGYTF. This chain links TRBV19 with TRBJ1-2, with 9 bases matching TRBD1. The CDR3 extends over 14 amino acids. CDR1 and CDR2 from the germline V gene are LNHDA and SQIVND (reference sequence). The junction had 12 bases not matched to a gene; V was cut back by 10 bases and J by 6 bases.